This T cell receptor (beta chain) was found in a study of blood T cell repertoires in COVID-19. Study at large: PBMCs, B-cell-depleted T cells, or T cells were the source of the cDNA or gDNA that made up the material.

In the original processing: How many nucleated cells were present was estimated from reference gene primer amplification. Using immunoSEQ multiplex PCR, the repertoire was profiled, and TCRdb retains in-frame clones only, with some absent. D and trimming were read from the DNA, whereas the V and J calls and clone size are those reported in that table. The profile shows approximately 240,000 clones, approximately 92% of them singletons. This CDR3 region has 14 residues. Germline loops: CDR1 KGHDR, CDR2 SFDVKD. V dropped 9 bases and J dropped 2 bases, with 14 bases sitting between them. Sequencing used PBMCs or T cells enriched from blood (not recorded which). This sequence originates from a woman younger than 35 in a cohort exposed to, infected with or recovered from COVID-19 (not recorded which). This chain connects TRBV24-1 to TRBJ2-3, with a possible D match to TRBD1 (5 bases). CDR3 DNA: TGTGCCACCGGGGAAACAGGCTCCACAGATACGCAGTATTTT. This sequence encodes CATGETGSTDTQYF.